This TCR beta chain was recovered during a study of OX40 agonist ivuxolimab in advanced cancers. Regarding the research as a whole: Ivuxolimab was a fully human IgG2 agonistic monoclonal antibody targeting the costimulatory receptor OX40 (CD134). The paper describes the monotherapy dose-escalation part (N = 52 patients) of the phase I trial of ivuxolimab. Partial responses occurred in three dose-escalation patients: two with cutaneous melanoma and one with hepatocellular carcinoma. Intravenous ivuxolimab was administered to patients every 2 weeks at six dose levels: 0.01, 0.1, 0.3, 1.5, 3 and 10 mg/kg. Prior anti-PD-1, anti-PD-L1 or anti-CTLA-4 therapy was permitted, and checkpoint inhibitors had been received by roughly 42% of dose-escalation patients. Peripheral TCRbeta sequencing was intended to test whether TCR sequence diversity was altered and clonal T-cell expansion was caused by ivuxolimab. A male proportion of around 80% and a mean age of roughly 58 years, ranging from 23 to 79, were recorded for the dose-escalation cohort. Among the roughly 50 dose-escalation patients, 19 had hepatocellular carcinoma, approximately 15 melanoma, 9 renal cell carcinoma and 9 head and neck cancer. Summary of the overall study and its limitations: Low levels of normalized T-cell clonal expansion were also seen in some patients who did not respond. In partial responders in the 0.1-3.0 mg/kg groups, normalized peripheral clonal expansion was found to be among the lowest, especially among CD8+ T cells. At doses of 0.1 to 3.0 mg/kg, clonal expansion of both CD4+ and CD8+ T cells in blood was seen between baseline and week 6. On average, CD8+ T cells showed more expanded clones than CD4+ T cells after ivuxolimab. Antigen specificity was not determined for the clonally expanded peripheral T cells.

Comments on this clone: Its specific antigen is unknown. The record has no base qualities; no much larger clone is one base away.

Patients with autoimmune disease history or receiving systemic immunosuppression were excluded from the trial. Peripheral blood for TCR sequencing was collected from all dose cohorts at baseline, on cycle 4 day 1, and on cycle 7 day 1. The samples were drawn from a first-in-human, open-label, multicenter phase I dose-escalation trial of ivuxolimab. The trial enrolled adults with locally advanced or metastatic head and neck squamous cell, hepatocellular, melanoma or renal cell carcinoma. Before TCR sequencing, CD4+ and CD8+ T cells were separately sorted from peripheral blood. V loses 5 bases at its end and J loses 0 bases; junction bases beyond the gene matches: 3. The CDR3 has 15 amino acids, counting the end cysteine and phenylalanine. Kept here is only the CDR3 DNA, which spans 45 bases and is read in frame from base 1. The CDR1 and CDR2 encoded by the germline V gene are SGHAT and FQNNGV. For sequencing of the TCRbeta CDR3 region, genomic DNA was extracted from the sorted cells. The immunoSEQ Assay was used for sequencing of TCRbeta CDR3 regions. TCRdb obtained this table from immuneACCESS and retained in-frame rearrangements with V and J assigned. These tables miss some clones; where compared with another copy, unresolved V genes account for less than half of the shortfall, and the remainder is unexplained. This sample gives some 64,000 clones in total; about 90% of them show up just once. The ten largest clonotypes hold about 25% of the sample.

The TCR originated in an adult with an advanced solid tumor such as melanoma, head and neck, liver or kidney cancer. Here the sequenced sample was CD4+ or CD8+ T cells sorted from blood, taken in a trial of the OX40 agonist ivuxolimab. The sequence joins TRBV11-2 to TRBJ2-3; 9 of the junction bases match TRBD2. The DNA reads TGTGCCAGCAGCCCCCTAGCGGGGAGCACAGATACGCAGTATTTT. The resulting protein is CASSPLAGSTDTQYF.